Listed here is a single T cell receptor beta chain. This sample was taken from a study of T cell repertoires in MIS-A myocarditis. Profiling relied on immunoSEQ multiplex PCR, and the TCRdb table lists in-frame clones only, not all of them. The sample has 14,000 to 15,000 clones, around 74% seen once. The clonotype originates from a man younger than 35 with fulminant myocarditis from multisystem inflammatory syndrome in adults (MIS-A) after COVID-19. The sequenced sample consisted of left ventricle heart tissue obtained at autopsy.

CDR3 DNA: TGCAGCGTTAGGCGAAGCGGGGGCTCCTACAATGAGCAGTTCTTC. This sequence encodes CSVRRSGGSYNEQFF. The chain employs TRBV29-1 and TRBJ2-1; TRBD2 matches at 8 bases. With 5 bases clipped from V and 0 bases from J, the junction kept 6 bases outside the gene matches. CDR3 length equals 15 residues. CDR1 is SQVTM, CDR2 ANQGSEA, per germline.